The TCR beta chain described here comes from a study of blood T cell repertoires in COVID-19. About the research overall: The United States, Italy and Spain supplied acute and convalescent COVID-19 samples.

This study enrolled people aged roughly 18 to 100 from around 26 US geographic areas. The study assigned cohorts using participant-reported clinical history. V trimming: 2 bases; J trimming: 8 bases; junction bases outside the gene matches: 1. The CDR3 is 12 amino acids. Germline CDR1 LNHDA, CDR2 SQIVND (reference sequence). The repertoire was sequenced with immunoSEQ multiplex PCR; TCRdb's copy has only in-frame clones and lacks some. This table has hundreds of thousands of clones, roughly 85% appearing once. Sequencing input: PBMCs or T cells enriched from blood (not recorded which). The chain links TRBV19 to TRBJ1-1; 8 bases line up with TRBD1. The clonotype was recovered from a woman in her 50s who had been exposed to COVID-19. CDR3 loop: CASSIPGGEAFF. The CDR3 region has the DNA TGTGCCAGTAGTATACCAGGGGGCGAAGCTTTCTTT.